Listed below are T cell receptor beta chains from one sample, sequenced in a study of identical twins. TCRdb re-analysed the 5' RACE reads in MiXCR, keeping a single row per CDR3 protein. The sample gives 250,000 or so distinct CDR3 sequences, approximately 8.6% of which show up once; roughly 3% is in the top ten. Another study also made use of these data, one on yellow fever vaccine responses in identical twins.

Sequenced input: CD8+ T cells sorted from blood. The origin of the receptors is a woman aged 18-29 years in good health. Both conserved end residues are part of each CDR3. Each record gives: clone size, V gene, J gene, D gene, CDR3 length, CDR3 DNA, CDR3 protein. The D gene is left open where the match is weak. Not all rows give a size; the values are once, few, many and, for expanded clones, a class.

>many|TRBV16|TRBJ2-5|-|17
TGTGCCAGCACGCCGCAAGTTGCAGGGGCCAATCAAGAGACCCAGTACTTC
CASTPQVAGANQETQYF
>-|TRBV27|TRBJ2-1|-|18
TGTACCAGCAGTTTATCTCTTAGGTGGAGGGAAGATTCCAATGAGCAGTTCTTC
CTSSLSLRWREDSNEQFF
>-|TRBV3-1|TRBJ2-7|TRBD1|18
TGTGCCAGCAGCCAAGTTGGTGACAGGGACGATTGGAACTACGAGCAGTACTTC
CASSQVGDRDDWNYEQYF
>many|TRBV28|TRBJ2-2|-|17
TGTGCCAGCAGTTTAATTGGGTCTAGTCATTTCACCGGGGAGCTGTTTTTT
CASSLIGSSHFTGELFF
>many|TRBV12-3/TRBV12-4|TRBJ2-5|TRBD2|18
TGTGCCAGCAGTTTGGGTTTTAAGCGGGGAGTCCCCGGAGAGACCCAGTACTTC
CASSLGFKRGVPGETQYF
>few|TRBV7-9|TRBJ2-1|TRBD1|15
TGTGCCAGCAGCTTAGGACAGGGTATCATCAATGAGCAGTTCTTC
CASSLGQGIINEQFF
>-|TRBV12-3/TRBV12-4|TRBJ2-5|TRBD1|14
TGTGCCAGCAGACCCGGGACAGCCCAAGAGACCCAGTACTTC
CASRPGTAQETQYF
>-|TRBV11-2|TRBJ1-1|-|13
TGTGCCAGCAGCCCCATCCTCCCACCTGAAGCTTTCTTT
CASSPILPPEAFF
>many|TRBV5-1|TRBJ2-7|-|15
TGCGCCAGCAGCTTGGTGGCAGCTACTACCTACGAGCAGTACTTC
CASSLVAATTYEQYF
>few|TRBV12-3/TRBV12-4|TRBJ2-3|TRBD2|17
TGTGCCAGCAGACTAGCGGGAGGGCCGGAGTTGACAGATACGCAGTATTTT
CASRLAGGPELTDTQYF